Shown below are 13 T cell receptor beta chains from a single sample sequenced in a study of early T cells in non-severe SARS-CoV-2 infection. TCRdb re-called the 5' RACE reads with MiXCR, one entry per CDR3 protein. The top ten clones hold around an eighth of a sample with some 76,000 distinct CDR3 sequences, roughly an eighth of them seen once. Input material: whole blood. All receptors derive from an adult who was a healthcare worker with PCR-confirmed SARS-CoV-2 infection or an uninfected control (not recorded which).

Details on this clonotype: As the CDR3 is not closed by the conserved phenylalanine or tryptophan, this likely results from a read error. The CDR3, as DNA: TGCAGTGCTACTCGGACTGGAGGGGGCCGAGCCTACGAGCAGTACTCC. Translation gives CSATRTGGGRAYEQYS. The chain joins TRBV20-1 to TRBJ2-7; D is possibly TRBD1 (7 bases). This CDR3 comprises 16 residues. The germline gives CDR1 DFQATT, CDR2 SNEGSKA (reference sequence). The germline V and J ends were trimmed by 4 bases and 2 bases, with 21 bases remaining between them.

This clonotype was seen only a few times. The chain recombines TRBV29-1 with TRBJ2-5; D is ambiguous. Trimming left V 4 bases short and J 4 bases short, with 13 bases between. Germline values: CDR1 SQVTM, CDR2 ANQGSEA. This CDR3 contains 13 residues. CDR3 sequence reads: CSVVRARTETQYF. The DNA of the CDR3 is TGCAGCGTTGTAAGGGCCAGGACAGAGACCCAGTACTTC.

This clonotype has a handful of counts. V gene TRBV29-1 combines with J gene TRBJ2-7; tentatively, D is TRBD2 (5 bases). With 3 bases removed from V and 4 bases from J, the gap between germline ends came to 7 bases. The CDR3 spans 11 residues. Germline V CDR1 and CDR2: SQVTM, ANQGSEA. Written as DNA, the CDR3 is TGCAGCGTTGAGCGAGGGTACGAGCAGTACTTC. It specifies CSVERGYEQYF.

The chain employs TRBV7-9 and TRBJ1-1; D may be TRBD1 (5 bases). Germline values: CDR1 SEHNR, CDR2 FQNEAQ (reference sequence). The V gene lost 5 bases and the J gene lost 4 bases, with 17 bases spanning the gap. The CDR3 has 15 residues. In DNA form, the CDR3 reads TGTGCCAGCAGCAACGAAAGACAGAGAAGCACTGAAGCTTTCTTT. This translates into CASSNERQRSTEAFF.

The J gene is TRBJ1-6, the V gene TRBV18; D not resolved. CDR3 size: 16 residues. In germline, CDR1 is KGHSH, CDR2 LQKENI. The V end lost 3 bases, the J end lost 6 bases, and 15 bases lay between the germline ends. DNA of the CDR3: TGTGCCAGCTCACCTTTCGGGGTGCTCTCTAATTCACCCCTCCACTTT. This gives the protein CASSPFGVLSNSPLHF.

This chain links TRBV5-1 with TRBJ1-4; the D is unclear. CDR1 and CDR2 (germline): SGHRS, YFSETQ. V gave up 2 bases and J gave up 8 bases, with 10 bases separating them. The CDR3 runs 13 residues. CDR3 protein: CASSLSSREKLFF. The CDR3 nucleotides read TGCGCCAGCAGCTTAAGTTCTCGGGAAAAACTGTTTTTT.

The table lists this clonotype with many counts. The rearrangement uses TRBV20-1 and TRBJ1-1, with 7 nucleotides matching TRBD1. V shed 1 base and J 6 bases; nucleotides not matched to a gene: 11. Germline assignment: CDR1 DFQATT and CDR2 SNEGSKA (reference sequence). There are 15 residues in the CDR3. The CDR3 DNA sequence: TGCAGTGCTAGAGCGAGCGCGACAGGGATTTCTGAAGCTTTCTTT. This translates into CSARASATGISEAFF.

This clonotype appeared many times. As DNA, the CDR3 is TGTGCCAGCAGCGTAGTAGACAGGGGATGGACAGATACGCAGTATTTT. Amino acids: CASSVVDRGWTDTQYF. The chain carries TRBV9 and TRBJ2-3, with 8 bases that match TRBD1. The germline gives CDR1 SGDLS, CDR2 YYNGEE. The CDR3 loop spans 16 amino acids. V dropped 0 bases and J dropped 3; count of bases not matched to a gene: 6.

The DNA for the CDR3 is TGTGCCAGGGGGACAGGGGGTAACACCGGGGAGCTGTTTTTT. Protein product: CARGTGGNTGELFF. The chain has TRBV2 and TRBJ2-2; 11 nucleotides align to TRBD1. After removal of 9 bases from V and 2 bases from J, the junction contained 2 bases not matched to a gene. The CDR3 sequence is 14 residues long. Per the germline V gene, CDR1 is SNHLY and CDR2 is FYNNEI.

This chain connects TRBV28 to TRBJ2-7, with D possibly matching TRBD1 (5 bases). This CDR3 is 12 amino acids long. Trimming shortened V by 6 bases and J by 4 bases, and 10 bases separated the two germline ends. Germline CDR1 and CDR2: MDHEN and SYDVKM. The CDR3 reads CASRPQGYEQYF. The CDR3 DNA sequence: TGTGCCAGCAGACCTCAGGGTTACGAGCAGTACTTC.

In the case of this clonotype: It may be a read error: a sequence one base away is much more abundant. The genes are TRBV5-1 and TRBJ2-1, with 7 bases lining up with TRBD1. J gave up 4 bases and V 6 bases, and 16 bases lay outside the gene matches. Germline V CDR1 and CDR2: SGHRS, YFSETQ. The CDR3 loop spans 17 amino acids. CDR3 nucleotide sequence: TGCGCCAGCAAAAGGGAGAGGGGGCAAGATCTTTACAATGAGCAGTTCTTC. Residues: CASKRERGQDLYNEQFF.

Details on this clonotype: Germline is not matched at one junction end, which may reflect a read error. This chain uses TRBV4-2 with TRBJ2-1; D tentatively reads TRBD1 or TRBD2 (7 bases each). CDR1 is LGHNA, CDR2 YNFKEQ, per germline. The CDR3 contains 16 residues. CDR3 DNA: TGTGCCGGCAGCCGCACAGCGGTCAGGGGGGGCAATGAGCAGTTCTTC. Its protein product is CAGSRTAVRGGNEQFF.

The rearrangement links TRBV28 to TRBJ2-4, with 9 nucleotides matching TRBD2. This CDR3 has 15 residues. CDR1 is MDHEN and CDR2 is SYDVKM in the germline V gene. With V trimmed by 6 bases and J by 4 bases, 7 bases remained unmatched. Here the CDR3 DNA reads TGTGCCAGCAGAAATAGCGGGGGAGTGAAAAACATTCAGTACTTC. Residues: CASRNSGGVKNIQYF.